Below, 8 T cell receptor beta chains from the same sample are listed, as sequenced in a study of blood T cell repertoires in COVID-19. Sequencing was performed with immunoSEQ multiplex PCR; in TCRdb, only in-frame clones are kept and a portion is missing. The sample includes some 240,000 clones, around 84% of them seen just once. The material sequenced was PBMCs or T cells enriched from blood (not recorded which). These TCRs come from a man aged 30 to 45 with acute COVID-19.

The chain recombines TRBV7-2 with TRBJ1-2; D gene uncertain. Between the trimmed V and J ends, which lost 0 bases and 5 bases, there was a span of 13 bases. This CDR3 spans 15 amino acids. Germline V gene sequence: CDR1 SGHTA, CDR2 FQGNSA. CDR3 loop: CASSLAPGSRYGYTF. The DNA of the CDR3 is TGTGCCAGCAGCTTAGCACCCGGGTCACGGTATGGCTACACCTTC.

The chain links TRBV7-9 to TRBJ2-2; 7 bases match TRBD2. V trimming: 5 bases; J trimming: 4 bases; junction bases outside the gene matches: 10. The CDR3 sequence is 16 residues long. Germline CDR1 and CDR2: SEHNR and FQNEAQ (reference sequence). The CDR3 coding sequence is TGTGCCAGCAGCCGACTATTAGGCGGGGGCACCGGGGAGCTGTTTTTT. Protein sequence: CASSRLLGGGTGELFF. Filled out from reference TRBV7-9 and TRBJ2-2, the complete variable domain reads DTGVSQNPRHKITKRGQNVTFRCDPISEHNRLYWYRQTLGQGPEFLTYFQNEAQLEKSRLLSDRFSAERPKGSFSTLEIQRTEQGDSAMYLCASSRLLGGGTGELFFGEGSRLTVL.

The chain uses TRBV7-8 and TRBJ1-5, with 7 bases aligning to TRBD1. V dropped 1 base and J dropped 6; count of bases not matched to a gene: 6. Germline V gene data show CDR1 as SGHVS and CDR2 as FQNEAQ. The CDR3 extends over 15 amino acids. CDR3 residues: CASSLVTGTGQPQHF. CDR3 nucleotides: TGTGCCAGCAGCTTAGTGACAGGGACCGGTCAGCCCCAGCATTTT.

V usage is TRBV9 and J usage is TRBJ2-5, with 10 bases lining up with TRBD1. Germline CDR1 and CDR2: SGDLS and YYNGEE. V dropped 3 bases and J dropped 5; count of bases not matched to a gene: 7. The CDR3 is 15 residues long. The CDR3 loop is CASSAGTGVVETQYF. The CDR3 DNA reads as TGTGCCAGCAGCGCCGGGACAGGGGTTGTGGAGACCCAGTACTTC. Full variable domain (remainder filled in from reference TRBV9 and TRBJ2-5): DSGVTQTPKHLITATGQRVTLRCSPRSGDLSVYWYQQSLDQGLQFLIQYYNGEERAKGNILERFSAQQFPDLHSELNLSSLELGDSALYFCASSAGTGVVETQYFGPGTRLLVL.

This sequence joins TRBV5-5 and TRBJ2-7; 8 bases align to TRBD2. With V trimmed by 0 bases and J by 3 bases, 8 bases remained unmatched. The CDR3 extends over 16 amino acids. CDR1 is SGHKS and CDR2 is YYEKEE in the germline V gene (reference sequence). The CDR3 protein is CASSLAPGGRVYEQYV. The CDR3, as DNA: TGTGCCAGCAGCTTGGCCCCGGGGGGGAGGGTCTACGAGCAGTACGTC.

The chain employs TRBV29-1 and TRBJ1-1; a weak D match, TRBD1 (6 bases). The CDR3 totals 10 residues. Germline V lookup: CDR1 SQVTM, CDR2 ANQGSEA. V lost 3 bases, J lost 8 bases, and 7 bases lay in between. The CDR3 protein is CSVDQGEAFF. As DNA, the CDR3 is TGCAGCGTTGATCAGGGGGAAGCTTTCTTT.

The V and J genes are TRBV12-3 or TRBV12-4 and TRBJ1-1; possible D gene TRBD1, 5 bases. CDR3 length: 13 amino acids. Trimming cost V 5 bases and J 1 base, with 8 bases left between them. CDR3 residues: CASSPQGNTEAFF. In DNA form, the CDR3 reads TGTGCCAGCAGTCCTCAGGGGAACACTGAAGCTTTCTTT.

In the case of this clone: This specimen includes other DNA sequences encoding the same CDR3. The CDR3 region has the DNA TGTGCCAGCAGTCAATACAATGAGCAGTTCTTC. Its translation: CASSQYNEQFF. The V and J genes are TRBV12-3 or TRBV12-4 and TRBJ2-1; the D is unclear. The V and J ends lost 5 bases and 4 bases respectively, with 3 bases between them. The CDR3 totals 11 residues.